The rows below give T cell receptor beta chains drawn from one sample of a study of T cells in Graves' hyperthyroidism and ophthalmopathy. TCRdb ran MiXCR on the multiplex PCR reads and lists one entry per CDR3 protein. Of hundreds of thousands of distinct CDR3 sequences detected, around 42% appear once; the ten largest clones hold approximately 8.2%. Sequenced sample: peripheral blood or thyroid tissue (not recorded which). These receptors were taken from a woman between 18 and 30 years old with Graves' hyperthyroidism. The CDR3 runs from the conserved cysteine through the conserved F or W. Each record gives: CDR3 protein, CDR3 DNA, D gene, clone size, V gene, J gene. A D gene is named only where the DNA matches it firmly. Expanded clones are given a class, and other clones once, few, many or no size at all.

CDR3aa: CASSQSSYEQYF
CDR3nt: TGTGCCAGCAGCCAATCCAGCTACGAGCAGTACTTC
d_gene: -
abundance: many
v_gene: TRBV7-2
j_gene: TRBJ2-7

CDR3aa: CASSPHREVLGQPQHF
CDR3nt: TGTGCCAGCAGTCCCCACAGGGAGGTACTCGGGCAGCCCCAGCATTTT
d_gene: -
abundance: few
v_gene: TRBV12-3/TRBV12-4
j_gene: TRBJ1-5

CDR3aa: CSADGLAGGSYEQHF
CDR3nt: TGCAGTGCAGATGGGCTAGCGGGAGGGAGCTACGAGCAGCACTTC
d_gene: -
abundance: -
v_gene: TRBV20-1
j_gene: TRBJ1-6

CDR3aa: CASSRTATNEKLFF
CDR3nt: TGTGCCAGCAGCCGGACAGCAACTAATGAAAAACTGTTTTTT
d_gene: -
abundance: many
v_gene: TRBV19
j_gene: TRBJ1-4

CDR3aa: CASSSGTGVFSPLHF
CDR3nt: TGTGCCAGCAGCTCGGGGACAGGGGTCTTTTCACCCCTCCACTTT
d_gene: TRBD1
abundance: -
v_gene: TRBV7-2
j_gene: TRBJ1-6

CDR3aa: CASSTRGTGGAGNGYTF
CDR3nt: TGTGCCAGTAGTACCCGAGGGACAGGGGGCGCTGGAAATGGCTACACCTTC
d_gene: TRBD1
abundance: -
v_gene: TRBV19
j_gene: TRBJ1-2

CDR3aa: CATSSLSGAASPLHF
CDR3nt: TGTGCCACCAGCAGCCTCTCAGGGGCCGCTTCACCCCTCCACTTT
d_gene: -
abundance: many
v_gene: TRBV15
j_gene: TRBJ1-6

CDR3aa: CASSVEQGGSPLHF
CDR3nt: TGTGCCAGCAGCGTAGAACAGGGCGGCTCACCCCTCCACTTT
d_gene: -
abundance: -
v_gene: TRBV2
j_gene: TRBJ1-6

CDR3aa: CASNLGSQPEQYF
CDR3nt: TGTGCCAGCAACTTAGGGAGTCAACCCGAGCAGTACTTC
d_gene: -
abundance: -
v_gene: TRBV11-2
j_gene: TRBJ2-7

CDR3aa: CASNHRDSDSQDQPQHF
CDR3nt: TGTGCCAGTAACCACCGGGACAGCGACTCACAGGACCAGCCCCAGCATTTT
d_gene: TRBD1
abundance: -
v_gene: TRBV19
j_gene: TRBJ1-5

CDR3aa: CASSPGLAGYEQYF
CDR3nt: TGTGCCAGCAGCCCAGGACTAGCGGGTTATGAGCAGTACTTC
d_gene: TRBD2
abundance: many
v_gene: TRBV7-9
j_gene: TRBJ2-7

CDR3aa: CSVEGDRAGYTF
CDR3nt: TGCAGCGTGGAGGGCGACAGGGCTGGCTACACCTTC
d_gene: TRBD1
abundance: many
v_gene: TRBV29-1
j_gene: TRBJ1-2

CDR3aa: CSRGSTVEGYTF
CDR3nt: TGCAGCCGAGGGAGCACAGTCGAGGGCTACACCTTC
d_gene: -
abundance: -
v_gene: TRBV29-1
j_gene: TRBJ1-2

CDR3aa: CASSFIGRVETQYF
CDR3nt: TGTGCCAGCAGCTTCATCGGACGTGTGGAGACCCAGTACTTC
d_gene: -
abundance: once
v_gene: TRBV7-9
j_gene: TRBJ2-5

CDR3aa: CASAGQGSVSYGYTF
CDR3nt: TGCGCCAGCGCGGGACAGGGGAGTGTCTCCTATGGCTACACCTTC
d_gene: TRBD1
abundance: many
v_gene: TRBV10-1
j_gene: TRBJ1-2

CDR3aa: CASSDASYEQYF
CDR3nt: TGCGCCAGCAGTGACGCATCCTACGAGCAGTACTTC
d_gene: -
abundance: many
v_gene: TRBV10-2
j_gene: TRBJ2-7

CDR3aa: CASRLGDDEQFF
CDR3nt: TGTGCCAGCAGACTGGGGGACGACGAGCAGTTCTTC
d_gene: -
abundance: -
v_gene: TRBV12-3/TRBV12-4
j_gene: TRBJ2-1

CDR3aa: CASSLAGIKAFF
CDR3nt: TGTGCCAGCAGCTTGGCAGGGATTAAAGCTTTCTTT
d_gene: -
abundance: -
v_gene: TRBV7-9
j_gene: TRBJ1-1

CDR3aa: CASSLEVGRGETQYF
CDR3nt: TGTGCCAGCAGCTTAGAAGTAGGGCGTGGGGAGACCCAGTACTTC
d_gene: -
abundance: -
v_gene: TRBV7-2
j_gene: TRBJ2-5

CDR3aa: CATSEAQETQYF
CDR3nt: TGTGCCACCTCCGAGGCCCAAGAGACCCAGTACTTC
d_gene: -
abundance: -
v_gene: TRBV24-1
j_gene: TRBJ2-5

CDR3aa: CATRGSQAGDQLQHF
CDR3nt: TGTGCCACCAGGGGATCACAGGCCGGGGATCAGCTCCAGCATTTT
d_gene: -
abundance: -
v_gene: TRBV15
j_gene: TRBJ1-5

CDR3aa: CASRGTGIYGYTF
CDR3nt: TGTGCCAGCAGAGGGACAGGGATCTATGGCTACACCTTC
d_gene: TRBD1
abundance: few
v_gene: TRBV6-5
j_gene: TRBJ1-2

CDR3aa: CASSGMDREEKLFF
CDR3nt: TGTGCCAGCAGCGGTATGGACAGGGAGGAAAAACTGTTTTTT
d_gene: TRBD1
abundance: -
v_gene: TRBV9
j_gene: TRBJ1-4

CDR3aa: CASSDGRLNEKLFF
CDR3nt: TGTGCCAGCAGCGACGGGCGTTTAAATGAAAAACTGTTTTTT
d_gene: -
abundance: -
v_gene: TRBV9
j_gene: TRBJ1-4

CDR3aa: CAEPRGTNYGYTF
CDR3nt: TGCGCCGAACCTCGAGGGACGAACTATGGCTACACCTTC
d_gene: -
abundance: -
v_gene: TRBV5-1
j_gene: TRBJ1-2

CDR3aa: CASSPGRMGETQYF
CDR3nt: TGTGCCAGCAGCCCCGGACGGATGGGAGAGACCCAGTACTTC
d_gene: -
abundance: many
v_gene: TRBV6-5
j_gene: TRBJ2-5

CDR3aa: CASSEGTGGSGANVLTF
CDR3nt: TGTGCCAGCAGTGAGGGGACAGGGGGCTCTGGGGCCAACGTCCTGACTTTC
d_gene: TRBD1
abundance: -
v_gene: TRBV2
j_gene: TRBJ2-6

CDR3aa: CASSVTGTPDGDGYTF
CDR3nt: TGTGCCAGCAGTGTAACCGGGACCCCAGATGGGGATGGCTACACCTTC
d_gene: -
abundance: many
v_gene: TRBV25-1
j_gene: TRBJ1-2

CDR3aa: CATSDTGGAFF
CDR3nt: TGTGCCACCAGTGATACGGGGGGGGCTTTCTTT
d_gene: -
abundance: -
v_gene: TRBV10-3
j_gene: TRBJ1-1

CDR3aa: CASSERRETYEQYF
CDR3nt: TGTGCCAGCAGCGAAAGACGGGAAACCTACGAGCAGTACTTC
d_gene: -
abundance: -
v_gene: TRBV7-2
j_gene: TRBJ2-7

CDR3aa: CASSPLMRQETQYF
CDR3nt: TGTGCCAGCAGCCCGCTTATGAGACAAGAGACCCAGTACTTC
d_gene: -
abundance: many
v_gene: TRBV7-2
j_gene: TRBJ2-5

CDR3aa: CASSSTLKDRAINQPQHF
CDR3nt: TGTGCCAGCAGCTCCACCCTGAAGGACAGGGCTATCAATCAGCCCCAGCATTTT
d_gene: TRBD1
abundance: few
v_gene: TRBV7-8
j_gene: TRBJ1-5

CDR3aa: CASSLAGQRRETQYF
CDR3nt: TGTGCCAGCAGCTTGGCGGGACAACGGAGGGAGACCCAGTACTTC
d_gene: -
abundance: -
v_gene: TRBV5-5
j_gene: TRBJ2-5

CDR3aa: CAISSFSRTHANYGYTF
CDR3nt: TGTGCCATCAGTTCCTTCAGCCGGACGCACGCTAACTATGGCTACACCTTC
d_gene: -
abundance: -
v_gene: TRBV10-3
j_gene: TRBJ1-2

CDR3aa: CASSDAPGQGFGYTF
CDR3nt: TGTGCCAGCAGTGATGCACCCGGACAGGGCTTTGGCTACACCTTC
d_gene: TRBD1
abundance: -
v_gene: TRBV2
j_gene: TRBJ1-2

CDR3aa: CASSRDRGGGYTF
CDR3nt: TGTGCCAGCAGCAGAGACAGGGGAGGTGGCTACACCTTC
d_gene: TRBD1
abundance: few
v_gene: TRBV7-3
j_gene: TRBJ1-2

CDR3aa: CASRYREQGSPYEQYF
CDR3nt: TGTGCCAGCAGGTACAGGGAGCAGGGGTCACCCTACGAGCAGTACTTC
d_gene: -
abundance: once
v_gene: TRBV2
j_gene: TRBJ2-7

CDR3aa: CATSGPTGDGEQYF
CDR3nt: TGTGCCACCAGTGGGCCTACAGGGGATGGCGAGCAGTACTTC
d_gene: TRBD1
abundance: -
v_gene: TRBV24-1
j_gene: TRBJ2-7

CDR3aa: CASSGDSHNEKLFF
CDR3nt: TGTGCCAGCAGCGGGGACAGTCATAATGAAAAACTGTTTTTT
d_gene: TRBD1
abundance: few
v_gene: TRBV5-4
j_gene: TRBJ1-4

CDR3aa: CASSDWGIRSYEQYF
CDR3nt: TGTGCCAGCAGTGACTGGGGAATTCGGTCCTACGAGCAGTACTTC
d_gene: -
abundance: few
v_gene: TRBV2
j_gene: TRBJ2-7

CDR3aa: CASSLDRGLTEAFF
CDR3nt: TGTGCCAGCAGCTTGGATAGGGGCCTCACTGAAGCTTTCTTT
d_gene: -
abundance: few
v_gene: TRBV7-2
j_gene: TRBJ1-1

CDR3aa: CASSLANSERTEAFF
CDR3nt: TGTGCCAGCAGCTTAGCGAACAGTGAAAGGACTGAAGCTTTCTTT
d_gene: -
abundance: -
v_gene: TRBV7-2
j_gene: TRBJ1-1

CDR3aa: CSPTGTGHYGYTF
CDR3nt: TGCAGCCCCACCGGGACAGGGCACTATGGCTACACCTTC
d_gene: TRBD1
abundance: -
v_gene: TRBV29-1
j_gene: TRBJ1-2

CDR3aa: CASRDRGPNQPQHF
CDR3nt: TGTGCCAGCCGAGACAGGGGCCCCAATCAGCCCCAGCATTTT
d_gene: TRBD1
abundance: few
v_gene: TRBV12-3/TRBV12-4
j_gene: TRBJ1-5

CDR3aa: CSVVSPWNTEAFF
CDR3nt: TGCAGCGTTGTCAGCCCATGGAACACTGAAGCTTTCTTT
d_gene: -
abundance: many
v_gene: TRBV29-1
j_gene: TRBJ1-1

CDR3aa: CAIREGNTIYF
CDR3nt: TGTGCCATCAGGGAGGGAAACACCATATATTTT
d_gene: -
abundance: -
v_gene: TRBV10-3
j_gene: TRBJ1-3

CDR3aa: CASSHGEFWGNQPQHF
CDR3nt: TGTGCCAGCAGTCACGGGGAGTTCTGGGGCAATCAGCCCCAGCATTTT
d_gene: -
abundance: few
v_gene: TRBV12-3/TRBV12-4
j_gene: TRBJ1-5

CDR3aa: CAISMTGHSGANVLTF
CDR3nt: TGTGCCATCAGCATGACAGGGCACTCTGGGGCCAACGTCCTGACTTTC
d_gene: TRBD1
abundance: -
v_gene: TRBV10-3
j_gene: TRBJ2-6

CDR3aa: CASRPKIRLTNEKLFF
CDR3nt: TGTGCCAGTAGACCAAAAATCAGATTGACTAATGAAAAACTGTTTTTT
d_gene: -
abundance: -
v_gene: TRBV19
j_gene: TRBJ1-4

CDR3aa: CASSPPGGIGMNTEAFF
CDR3nt: TGTGCCAGCAGCCCGCCTGGGGGGATAGGGATGAACACTGAAGCTTTCTTT
d_gene: -
abundance: -
v_gene: TRBV7-9
j_gene: TRBJ1-1

CDR3aa: CASSLGSPLGGDEQYF
CDR3nt: TGTGCCAGCAGCTTAGGGTCGCCTCTGGGAGGGGACGAGCAGTACTTC
d_gene: TRBD2
abundance: -
v_gene: TRBV7-2
j_gene: TRBJ2-7

CDR3aa: CASSGTGREPQHF
CDR3nt: TGTGCCAGCAGTGGGACGGGAAGGGAGCCCCAGCATTTT
d_gene: -
abundance: -
v_gene: TRBV2
j_gene: TRBJ1-5

CDR3aa: CASSLAGTGHYGYTF
CDR3nt: TGTGCCAGCAGTTTAGCAGGGACGGGCCACTATGGCTACACCTTC
d_gene: -
abundance: -
v_gene: TRBV25-1
j_gene: TRBJ1-2

CDR3aa: CATRGGMNTEAFF
CDR3nt: TGTGCCACCCGAGGGGGCATGAACACTGAAGCTTTCTTT
d_gene: TRBD1
abundance: many
v_gene: TRBV24-1
j_gene: TRBJ1-1

CDR3aa: CSVGPGLAGNTGEQYF
CDR3nt: TGCAGCGTTGGTCCGGGGCTAGCGGGCAACACCGGGGAGCAGTACTTC
d_gene: TRBD2
abundance: -
v_gene: TRBV29-1
j_gene: TRBJ2-7

CDR3aa: CASSRGLARQFF
CDR3nt: TGTGCCAGCAGCCGAGGACTAGCTCGGCAGTTCTTC
d_gene: TRBD2
abundance: -
v_gene: TRBV14
j_gene: TRBJ2-1

CDR3aa: CASSPGQGFSYGYTF
CDR3nt: TGTGCCAGCAGCCCTGGACAGGGATTTTCCTATGGCTACACCTTC
d_gene: TRBD1
abundance: -
v_gene: TRBV7-2
j_gene: TRBJ1-2